This T cell receptor (beta chain) emerged from a study of technical replicates of blood from a few donors. The germline V and J ends were trimmed by 4 bases and 0 bases, with 12 bases remaining between them. The CDR3 contains 16 residues. CDR1 is MNHEY and CDR2 is SMNVEV in the germline V gene (reference sequence). Produced via immunoSEQ multiplex PCR; TCRdb's table is partial and in-frame only. The sample yields tens of thousands of clones, around 94% seen once. This chain uses TRBV27 with TRBJ1-4; TRBD1 is a possible D gene (5 bases). The sample taken for sequencing was T cells isolated from PBMCs. This clonotype was obtained from a human donor in good health. CDR3 sequence: CASSSSRDSTNEKLFF. The DNA for the CDR3 is TGTGCCAGCAGTTCCTCCAGGGATTCAACTAATGAAAAACTGTTTTTT. Full variable domain (missing parts from reference TRBV27 and TRBJ1-4): EAQVTQNPRYLITVTGKKLTVTCSQNMNHEYMSWYRQDPGLGLRQIYYSMNVEVTDKGDVPEGYKVSRKEKRNFPLILESPSPNQTSLYFCASSSSRDSTNEKLFFGSGTQLSVL.